This TCR beta chain was profiled in a study of control samples from healthy donors and cancer patients. The CDR3 has 12 amino acids. Germline V lookup: CDR1 WSHSY, CDR2 SAAADI. Trimming shortened V by 0 bases and J by 9 bases, and 6 bases separated the two germline ends. Profiled with immunoSEQ multiplex PCR; TCRdb holds only in-frame clones, not every one. The sample lists 400,000 to 450,000 clones; roughly 90% were seen once. This TCR derives from a middle-aged man with head and neck cancer. The V and J genes are TRBV10-2 and TRBJ2-1; unclear D gene. Sequencing used PBMCs. CDR3: CASSESLREQFF. CDR3 DNA: TGCGCCAGCAGTGAGTCCCTTCGTGAGCAGTTCTTC.